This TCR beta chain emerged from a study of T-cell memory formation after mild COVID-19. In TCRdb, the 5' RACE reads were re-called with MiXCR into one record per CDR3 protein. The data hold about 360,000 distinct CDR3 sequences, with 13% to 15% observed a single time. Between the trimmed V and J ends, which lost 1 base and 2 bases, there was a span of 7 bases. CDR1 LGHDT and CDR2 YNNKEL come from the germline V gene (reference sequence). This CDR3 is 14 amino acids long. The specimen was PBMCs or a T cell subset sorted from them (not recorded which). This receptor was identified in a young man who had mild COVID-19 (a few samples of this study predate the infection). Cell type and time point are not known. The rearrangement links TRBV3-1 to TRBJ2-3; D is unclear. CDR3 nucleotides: TGTGCCAGCAGCCAAGCTGGTTACACAGATACGCAGTATTTT. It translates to CASSQAGYTDTQYF.